The 23 T cell receptor beta chains below all came from one sample that was sequenced in a study of OX40 agonist ivuxolimab in advanced cancers. Profiled with immunoSEQ multiplex PCR; TCRdb holds only in-frame clones, not every one. The sample has over 55,000 clones, about 84% seen once. The sample consisted of CD4+ or CD8+ T cells sorted from blood, taken in a trial of the OX40 agonist ivuxolimab. These receptors originate from an adult with an advanced solid tumor such as melanoma, head and neck, liver or kidney cancer.

The gene calls are TRBV27 and TRBJ1-6; 7 nucleotides agree with TRBD1. With 4 bases clipped from V and 3 bases from J, the junction kept 6 bases outside the gene matches. The CDR3 length is 16 residues. Germline values: CDR1 MNHEY, CDR2 SMNVEV (reference sequence). Here the CDR3 reads CASSSTGQIYNSPLHF. The CDR3 DNA reads TGTGCCAGCAGTTCCACGGGACAGATCTATAATTCACCCCTCCACTTT.

The chain employs TRBV28 and TRBJ2-3, with D possibly being TRBD1 (6 bases). The V and J ends lost 6 bases and 1 base respectively, with 8 bases between them. The CDR3 has 13 amino acids. Looked up from germline, CDR1 is MDHEN and CDR2 is SYDVKM. CDR3 sequence reads: CASRRTGTDTQYF. Here the CDR3 DNA reads TGTGCCAGCAGACGGACAGGCACAGATACGCAGTATTTT.

Only a few counts were recorded for this clone. The CDR3 loop is CASSIDLRGMNTEAFF. In DNA form, the CDR3 reads TGTGCCAGTAGTATAGATCTCAGAGGCATGAACACTGAAGCTTTCTTT. V is TRBV19 and J is TRBJ1-1, with unresolved D. Per germline, CDR1 LNHDA and CDR2 SQIVND (reference sequence). The CDR3 loop spans 16 amino acids. Trimming left V 0 bases short and J 0 bases short, with 11 bases between.

This chain uses TRBV5-1 with TRBJ1-1; 7 bases fit TRBD1. Germline CDR1 reads SGHRS; CDR2 reads YFSETQ. The CDR3 totals 14 residues. Losses at the gene ends were 4 bases for V and 5 bases for J; bases not matched to a gene: 8. DNA of the CDR3: TGCGCCAGCAGCGACCAGGGGGGAAGGACTGAAGCTTTCTTT. Translating it yields CASSDQGGRTEAFF.

V gene TRBV27 combines with J gene TRBJ2-2, with D maybe TRBD1 (6 bases). Germline V gene data show CDR1 as MNHEY and CDR2 as SMNVEV (reference sequence). The CDR3 sequence is 14 residues long. Trimming removed 6 bases from V and 4 bases from J, with 12 bases in between. The CDR3 is CASSQQGGTGELFF. CDR3 bases: TGTGCCAGCAGCCAGCAAGGGGGCACCGGGGAGCTGTTTTTT.

The chain couples TRBV19 to TRBJ1-2; D gene unclear. Per the germline V gene, CDR1 is LNHDA and CDR2 is SQIVND (reference sequence). V lost 9 bases and J 6 bases, leaving 11 bases between the germline ends. This CDR3 is 11 amino acids long. The CDR3 spells CASGSRNGYTF. DNA of the CDR3: TGTGCCAGCGGGTCGAGAAATGGCTACACCTTC.

The V call is TRBV6-5, the J call TRBJ1-1; 11 nucleotides line up with TRBD1. V trimming: 6 bases; J trimming: 1 base; junction bases outside the gene matches: 4. The CDR3 is 15 amino acids. Looked up from germline, CDR1 is MNHEY and CDR2 is SVGAGI. CDR3 sequence: CASRGQGAGNTEAFF. The CDR3 nucleotides are TGTGCCAGCAGAGGACAGGGGGCCGGGAACACTGAAGCTTTCTTT.

The chain is built from TRBV28 and TRBJ2-7, with 10 bases that match TRBD2. This CDR3 has 19 residues. The V gene's germline CDR1 is MDHEN and CDR2 SYDVKM. Trimming removed 7 bases from V and 3 bases from J; junction bases left unmatched: 21. This chain's CDR3 is CASNPGRWSSGRPRYEQYF. In DNA form, the CDR3 reads TGTGCCAGCAATCCGGGCCGTTGGTCTAGCGGGAGACCCCGCTACGAGCAGTACTTC.

The V gene is TRBV7-2, the J gene TRBJ2-1; D ambiguous. Germline CDR1 and CDR2: SGHTA and FQGNSA. The V end lost 0 bases, the J end lost 0 bases, and 9 bases lay between the germline ends. The CDR3 is 16 residues long. The CDR3 region is CASSLAGSLSYNEQFF. The CDR3 DNA reads as TGTGCCAGCAGCTTAGCGGGCTCCCTCTCCTACAATGAGCAGTTCTTC.

The V and J genes are TRBV4-2 and TRBJ2-5; TRBD2 might be the D (6 bases). The last part of the DNA fits TRBJ2-7 better; the J call may be wrong. The CDR3 is 16 residues long. The germline V gene encodes CDR1 LGHNA and CDR2 YNFKEQ. CDR3 coding DNA: TGTGCCAGCAGCCAAGATCCGGCTAGCGCAGCCTACGAGCAGTACTTC. It specifies CASSQDPASAAYEQYF.

The rearrangement links TRBV6-5 to TRBJ1-2; D gene uncertain. The germline V and J ends were trimmed by 0 bases and 4 bases, with 12 bases remaining between them. CDR1 is MNHEY and CDR2 is SVGAGI in the germline V gene. This CDR3 region has 15 residues. CDR3 nucleotide sequence: TGTGCCAGCAGTTACTCGGGCGGCAGGAGCTATGGCTACACCTTC. This translates into CASSYSGGRSYGYTF.

This chain links TRBV5-1 with TRBJ1-2; possibly TRBD1 for D (5 bases). The CDR3 spans 14 residues. Germline V gives CDR1 SGHRS, CDR2 YFSETQ. Trimming shortened V by 0 bases and J by 8 bases, and 14 bases separated the two germline ends. CDR3 in DNA: TGCGCCAGCAGCTTGGGATACCCAGGGTCGGGCTACACCTTC. Amino acid sequence: CASSLGYPGSGYTF.

CDR3 loop: CASRVDFQETQYF. In DNA form, the CDR3 reads TGCGCCAGCAGGGTGGACTTCCAAGAGACCCAGTACTTC. This chain connects TRBV5-1 to TRBJ2-5, with D perhaps matching TRBD2 (5 bases). CDR3 length equals 13 residues. The V end lost 5 bases, the J end lost 1 base, and 9 bases lay between the germline ends. CDR1 and CDR2 from the germline V gene are SGHRS and YFSETQ.

The rearrangement links TRBV7-2 to TRBJ2-1, with 9 bases fitting TRBD2. V shed 0 bases, J shed 5 bases, and the junction held 2 bases outside the gene matches. Germline V gene lookup returns CDR1 SGHTA and CDR2 FQGNSA. CDR3 length: 15 amino acids. The DNA of the CDR3 is TGTGCCAGCAGCTTAGCTGCTAGCGGGGACAATGAGCAGTTCTTC. Translating gives CASSLAASGDNEQFF.

Here the CDR3 DNA reads TGTGCCTGGAGCTTGACAGGGGGGGCCTACGAGCAGTACTTC. Translating gives CAWSLTGGAYEQYF. The chain couples TRBV30 to TRBJ2-7; 9 bases fit TRBD1. This CDR3 spans 14 amino acids. The V gene's germline CDR1 is GTSNPN and CDR2 SVGIG (reference sequence). The V and J ends lost 3 bases and 2 bases, in that order; junction bases with no gene match: 5.

Only one count was recorded for this clone. V gene TRBV18 combines with J gene TRBJ2-7, with a tentative D call TRBD2 (5 bases). The germline V gene has CDR1 KGHSH and CDR2 LQKENI. The CDR3 consists of 14 residues. The ends were cut back, 6 bases at V and 2 bases at J, with 14 bases in the middle. The CDR3 DNA is TGTGCCAGCTCCCTAGCTCCTCCGCCCTACGAGCAGTACGTC. It specifies CASSLAPPPYEQYV.

The rearrangement links TRBV5-1 to TRBJ2-3; unclear D gene. V lost 1 base, J lost 5 bases, and 8 bases lay in between. The CDR3 is made up of 13 amino acids. Germline CDR1 is SGHRS and CDR2 is YFSETQ. CDR3 sequence reads: CASSLSPQDTQYF. CDR3 in DNA: TGCGCCAGCAGCTTGTCACCACAAGATACGCAGTATTTT.

The V and J genes are TRBV5-4 and TRBJ2-5; perhaps TRBD2 as D (6 bases). The CDR3 is made up of 15 amino acids. Germline V gene sequence: CDR1 SGHNT, CDR2 YYREEE (reference sequence). V lost 0 bases to trimming and J lost 5 bases, with 14 bases between them. The CDR3 loop is CASSLGRRDGETQYF. In DNA, the CDR3 is TGTGCCAGCAGCTTGGGCAGGAGGGATGGGGAGACCCAGTACTTC.

V is TRBV7-2 and J is TRBJ2-7; 9 bases agree with TRBD1. V shed 3 bases and J 6 bases; nucleotides not matched to a gene: 6. The CDR3 is made up of 14 amino acids. Germline V CDR1 and CDR2: SGHTA, FQGNSA. CDR3 in DNA: TGTGCCAGCAGCTTGTGGGACAGGGCCCCCGAGCAGTACTTC. The encoded protein is CASSLWDRAPEQYF.

V and J are TRBV11-2 and TRBJ2-7; no clear D gene. The CDR3 is 16 residues long. Germline-derived CDR1 and CDR2 are SGHAT and FQNNGV. V was pared by 1 base and J by 2 bases, with 15 bases between. CDR3 coding DNA: TGTGCCAGCAGCTTAGTGCGTCGGTGGCGGCCCTACGAGCAGTACTTC. Translating it yields CASSLVRRWRPYEQYF.

The chain recombines TRBV6-1 with TRBJ1-2; a weak D match, TRBD1 (5 bases). This CDR3 comprises 13 residues. Trimming took off 7 bases at V and 5 bases at J, with 14 bases between the two ends. Germline CDR1 and CDR2: MNHNS and SASEGT. CDR3 nucleotide sequence: TGTGCCAGCATCTATCAGGGCGGATATGGCTACACCTTC. Translating gives CASIYQGGYGYTF.

The chain recombines TRBV27 with TRBJ2-7, with 9 bases that match TRBD1. V was pared by 5 bases and J by 0 bases, with 14 bases of the junction left unmatched. The CDR3 extends over 18 amino acids. Germline V gene sequence: CDR1 MNHEY, CDR2 SMNVEV (reference sequence). DNA of the CDR3: TGTGCCAGCAGTATTAGGTCCTCGGGACAGGGCATCTCCTACGAGCAGTACTTC. This encodes CASSIRSSGQGISYEQYF.

A few counts support this clone. V is TRBV10-3 and J is TRBJ2-6; TRBD1 matches at 10 bases. The CDR3 extends over 15 amino acids. J was trimmed by 0 bases and V by 10 bases; bases with no gene match: 3. CDR1 is ENHRY and CDR2 is SYGVKD in the germline V gene. In nucleotides, the CDR3 is TGTGCCACGGGACAGGGGAGCTCTGGGGCCAACGTCCTGACTTTC. Its protein product is CATGQGSSGANVLTF.